This T cell receptor (beta chain) was sequenced in a study of control samples from healthy donors and cancer patients (dated by TCRdb to 2018 to 2021). Germline trimming: 8 bases from V, 7 bases from J; junction bases outside gene matches: 8. The CDR3, cysteine through phenylalanine, is 14 amino acids long. Only the CDR3 DNA stays, 42 bases, in frame from base 1. For CDR1 and CDR2, the germline V gene (reference sequence) lists SEHNR and FQNEAQ. Comments on this clone: It lacks a known antigen. One base away there is no much larger clone; base qualities are not given.

The library was prepared using the immunoSEQ multiplex PCR assay. TCRdb re-hosts the immuneACCESS table, in-frame sequences only. Its copies lack some clones; in the studies checked, an unresolved V gene accounts for under half of them, and the cause for the rest is not known. Present in this sample are 45,000 to 70,000 clones, 91% of which were seen just once. Under 0.95% of the sample comes from the top ten. The sequenced sample consisted of PBMCs. The source is a man aged 25-45 years with colorectal cancer. The chain was built from TRBV7-9 and TRBJ1-4, and 9 bases in between align with TRBD1. The CDR3 corresponds to CASGNRGLGEKLFF. In nucleotides, the sequence is TGTGCCAGCGGTAACAGGGGGCTAGGTGAAAAACTGTTTTTT.